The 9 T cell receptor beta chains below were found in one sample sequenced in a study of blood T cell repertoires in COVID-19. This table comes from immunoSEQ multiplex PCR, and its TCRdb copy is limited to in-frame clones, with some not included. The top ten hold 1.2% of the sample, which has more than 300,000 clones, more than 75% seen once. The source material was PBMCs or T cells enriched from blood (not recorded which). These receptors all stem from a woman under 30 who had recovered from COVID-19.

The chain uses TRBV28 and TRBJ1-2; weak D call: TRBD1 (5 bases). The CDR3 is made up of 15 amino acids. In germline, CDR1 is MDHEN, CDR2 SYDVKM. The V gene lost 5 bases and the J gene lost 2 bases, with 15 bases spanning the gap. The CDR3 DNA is TGTGCCAGCAGTATCGGAGGGGTAGAGAACTATGGCTACACCTTC. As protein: CASSIGGVENYGYTF.

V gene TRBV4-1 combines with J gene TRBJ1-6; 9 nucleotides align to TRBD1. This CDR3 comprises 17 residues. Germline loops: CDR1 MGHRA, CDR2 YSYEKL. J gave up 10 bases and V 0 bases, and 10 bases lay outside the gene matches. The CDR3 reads CASSQDPTGTGISPLHF. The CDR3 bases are TGCGCCAGCAGCCAAGACCCGACCGGGACAGGGATATCACCCCTCCACTTT.

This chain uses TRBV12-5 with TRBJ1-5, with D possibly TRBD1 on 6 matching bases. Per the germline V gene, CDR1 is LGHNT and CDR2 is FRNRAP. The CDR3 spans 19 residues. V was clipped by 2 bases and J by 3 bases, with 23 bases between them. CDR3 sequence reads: CASGLLFRGELVINQPQHF. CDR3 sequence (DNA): TGTGCTAGTGGTTTGCTATTCAGGGGAGAGCTGGTGATCAATCAGCCCCAGCATTTT.

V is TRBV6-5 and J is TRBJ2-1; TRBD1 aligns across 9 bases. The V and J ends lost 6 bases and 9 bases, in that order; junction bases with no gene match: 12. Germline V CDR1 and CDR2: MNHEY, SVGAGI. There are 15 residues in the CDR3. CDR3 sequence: CASSRRGTGISEQFF. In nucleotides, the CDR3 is TGTGCCAGCAGCCGGCGCGGGACAGGGATTTCTGAGCAGTTCTTC.

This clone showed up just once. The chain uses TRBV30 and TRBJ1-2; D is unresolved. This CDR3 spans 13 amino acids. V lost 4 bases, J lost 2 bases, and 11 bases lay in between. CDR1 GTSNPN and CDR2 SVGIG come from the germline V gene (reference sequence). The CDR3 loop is CAWTLRENYGYTF. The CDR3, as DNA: TGTGCCTGGACGCTGAGGGAGAACTATGGCTACACCTTC. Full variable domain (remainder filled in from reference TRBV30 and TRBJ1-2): SQTIHQWPATLVQPVGSPLSLECTVEGTSNPNLYWYRQAAGRGLQLLFYSVGIGQISSEVPQNLSASRPQDRQFILSSKKLLLSDSGFYLCAWTLRENYGYTFGSGTRLTVV.

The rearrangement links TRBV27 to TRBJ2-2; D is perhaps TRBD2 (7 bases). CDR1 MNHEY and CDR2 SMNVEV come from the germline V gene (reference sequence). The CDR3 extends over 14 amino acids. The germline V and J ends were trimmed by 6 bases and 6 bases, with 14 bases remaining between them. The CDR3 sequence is CASRWGGLAGELFF. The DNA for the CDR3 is TGTGCCAGCAGGTGGGGGGGCCTGGCCGGGGAGCTGTTTTTT.

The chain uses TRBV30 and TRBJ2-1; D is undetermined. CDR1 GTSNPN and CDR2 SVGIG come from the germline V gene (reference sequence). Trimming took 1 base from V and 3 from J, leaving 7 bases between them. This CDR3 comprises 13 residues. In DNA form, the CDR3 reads TGTGCCTGGAGTGAAGACTTCTACAATGAGCAGTTCTTC. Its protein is CAWSEDFYNEQFF.

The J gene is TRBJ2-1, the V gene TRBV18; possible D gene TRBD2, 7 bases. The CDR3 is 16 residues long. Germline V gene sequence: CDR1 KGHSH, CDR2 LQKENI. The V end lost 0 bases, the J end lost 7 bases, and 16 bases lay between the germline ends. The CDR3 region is CASSPPYRGRGNEQFF. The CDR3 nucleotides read TGTGCCAGCTCACCACCTTACCGTGGGAGGGGGAATGAGCAGTTCTTC.

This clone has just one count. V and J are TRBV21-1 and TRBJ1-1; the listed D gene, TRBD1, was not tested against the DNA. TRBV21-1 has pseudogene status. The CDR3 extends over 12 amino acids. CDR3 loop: CASQGPNTEAFF. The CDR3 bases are TGTGCCAGTCAGGGCCCTAACACTGAAGCTTTCTTT.